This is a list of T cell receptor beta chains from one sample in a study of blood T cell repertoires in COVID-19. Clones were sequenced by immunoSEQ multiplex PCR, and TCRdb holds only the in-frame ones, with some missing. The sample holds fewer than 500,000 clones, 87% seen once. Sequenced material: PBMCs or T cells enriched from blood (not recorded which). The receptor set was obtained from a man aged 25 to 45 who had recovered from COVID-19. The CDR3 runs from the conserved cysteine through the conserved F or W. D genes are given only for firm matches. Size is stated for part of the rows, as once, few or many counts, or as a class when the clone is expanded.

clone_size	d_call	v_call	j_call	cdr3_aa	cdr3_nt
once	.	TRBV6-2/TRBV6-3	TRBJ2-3	CASSSVVLTDTQYF	TGTGCCAGCAGCTCGGTAGTACTCACAGATACGCAGTATTTT
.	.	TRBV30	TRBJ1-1	CAWSQGIVNTEAFF	TGTGCCTGGAGTCAGGGGATAGTGAACACTGAAGCTTTCTTT
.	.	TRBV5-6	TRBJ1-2	CASSSVGGYGYTF	TGTGCCAGCAGCTCGGTAGGCGGCTATGGCTACACCTTC
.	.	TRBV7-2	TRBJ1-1	CASSLTGLAEAFF	TGTGCCAGCAGCTTAACAGGCCTGGCGGAAGCTTTCTTT
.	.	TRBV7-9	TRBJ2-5	CASTPGSLETQYF	TGTGCCAGCACCCCGGGTTCTCTGGAGACCCAGTACTTC
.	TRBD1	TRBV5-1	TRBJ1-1	CASRPSQGSTEAFF	TGCGCCAGCAGACCCTCACAGGGGAGCACTGAAGCTTTCTTT
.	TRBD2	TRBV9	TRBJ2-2	CASSVTAGGPGELFF	TGTGCCAGCAGCGTCACAGCGGGGGGGCCCGGGGAGCTGTTTTTT
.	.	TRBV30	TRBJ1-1	CAWRASGFLAFF	TGTGCCTGGAGGGCCTCAGGGTTTTTAGCTTTCTTT
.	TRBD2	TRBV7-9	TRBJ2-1	CASSFGTSGGAYNEQFF	TGTGCCAGCAGCTTTGGGACTAGCGGGGGCGCATACAATGAGCAGTTCTTC
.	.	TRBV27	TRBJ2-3	CASRWLDTQYF	TGTGCCAGCAGGTGGCTGGATACGCAGTATTTT
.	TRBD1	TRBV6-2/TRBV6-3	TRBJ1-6	CASSYPPGTAYNSPLHF	TGTGCCAGCAGTTACCCCCCCGGGACAGCCTATAATTCACCCCTCCACTTT
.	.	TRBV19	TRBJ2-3	CASSIVGAFADTQYF	TGTGCCAGTAGTATAGTAGGAGCTTTCGCGGATACGCAGTATTTT
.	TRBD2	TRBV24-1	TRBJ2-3	CATSDRPGAGLYTDTQYF	TGTGCCACCAGTGACCGCCCGGGAGCGGGGCTTTACACAGATACGCAGTATTTT
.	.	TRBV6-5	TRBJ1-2	CASNRRGNNYGYTF	TGTGCCAGCAACCGACGGGGGAATAACTATGGCTACACCTTC
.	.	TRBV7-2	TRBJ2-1	CASSFPGGYNEQFF	TGTGCCAGCAGCTTCCCAGGGGGGTACAATGAGCAGTTCTTC
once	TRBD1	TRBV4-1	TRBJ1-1	CASSYPGQGNTEAFF	TGCGCCAGCAGCTACCCAGGACAGGGGAACACTGAAGCTTTCTTT
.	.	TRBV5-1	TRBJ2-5	CASISRETQYF	TGCGCCAGCATCTCACGGGAGACCCAGTACTTC
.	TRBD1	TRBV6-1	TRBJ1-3	CASSERGTGNSGNTIYF	TGTGCCAGCAGTGAAAGGGGGACAGGGAACTCTGGAAACACCATATATTTT
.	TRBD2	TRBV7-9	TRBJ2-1	CASSLLSGGDPGARNEQFF	TGTGCCAGCAGCCTGCTTAGCGGGGGGGATCCCGGGGCCAGAAATGAGCAGTTCTTC
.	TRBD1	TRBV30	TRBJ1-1	CAWREGAASFF	TGTGCCTGGAGGGAGGGGGCGGCATCTTTCTTT
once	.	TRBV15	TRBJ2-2	CATSSLPGVGTGELFF	TGTGCCACCAGCAGCCTCCCAGGGGTGGGCACCGGGGAGCTGTTTTTT
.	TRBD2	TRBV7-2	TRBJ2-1	CASRSGLAGGPDNEQFF	TGTGCCAGCAGGTCCGGACTAGCGGGGGGGCCTGACAATGAGCAGTTCTTC
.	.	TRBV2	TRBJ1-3	CASLEATLGNTIYF	TGTGCCAGCTTGGAGGCGACTCTCGGAAACACCATATATTTT
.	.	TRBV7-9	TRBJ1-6	CASSLQGLGSPLHF	TGTGCCAGCAGTCTTCAGGGGCTAGGATCACCCCTCCACTTT
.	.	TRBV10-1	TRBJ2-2	CASGRNTGELFF	TGCGCCAGCGGGAGAAACACCGGGGAGCTGTTTTTT
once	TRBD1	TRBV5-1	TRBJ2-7	CASSAGQGYEQYF	TGCGCCAGCAGCGCAGGACAGGGGTACGAGCAGTACTTC
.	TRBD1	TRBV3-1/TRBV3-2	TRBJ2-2	CASSPQGVVTGELFF	TGTGCCAGCAGCCCTCAGGGGGTGGTCACCGGGGAGCTGTTTTTT
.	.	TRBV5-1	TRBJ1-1	CASKVGGLNTEAFF	TGCGCCAGCAAAGTCGGGGGACTAAACACTGAAGCTTTCTTT
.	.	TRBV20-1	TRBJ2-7	CSASVVSSYEQYF	TGCAGTGCTAGTGTTGTCAGCTCCTACGAGCAGTACTTC
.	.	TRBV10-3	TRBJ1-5	CAISDRADNQPQHF	TGTGCCATCAGTGACAGGGCAGACAATCAGCCCCAGCATTTT
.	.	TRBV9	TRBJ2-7	CASSDDGSSYEQYF	TGTGCCAGCAGCGACGACGGGTCCTCCTACGAGCAGTACTTC
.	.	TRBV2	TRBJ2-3	CASLRADTQYF	TGTGCCAGCCTGAGGGCAGATACGCAGTATTTT
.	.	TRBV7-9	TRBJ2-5	CASSSETQYF	TGTGCCAGCAGCTCGGAGACCCAGTACTTC
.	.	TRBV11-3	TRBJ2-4	CASSLPQAKNIQYF	TGTGCCAGCAGCTTACCTCAGGCCAAAAACATTCAGTACTTC
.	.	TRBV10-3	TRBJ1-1	CAITTGGRTEAFF	TGTGCCATCACCACGGGAGGGCGGACTGAAGCTTTCTTT
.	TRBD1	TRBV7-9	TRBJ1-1	CASSPGQGIFVRNTEAFF	TGTGCCAGCAGCCCGGGACAGGGGATTTTCGTAAGGAACACTGAAGCTTTCTTT
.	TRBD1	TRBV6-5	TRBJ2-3	CASQTGVSLDTQYF	TGTGCCAGCCAAACAGGGGTGTCTCTAGATACGCAGTATTTT
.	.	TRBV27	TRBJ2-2	CASSWRQSNTGELFF	TGTGCCAGCAGTTGGAGACAGTCGAACACCGGGGAGCTGTTTTTT
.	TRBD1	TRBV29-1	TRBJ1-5	CSAGDRNQPQHF	TGCAGCGCCGGGGACAGAAATCAGCCCCAGCATTTT
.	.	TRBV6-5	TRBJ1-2	CASSYRGGRGYTF	TGTGCCAGCAGTTACAGGGGAGGAAGGGGCTACACCTTC
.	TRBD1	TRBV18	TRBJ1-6	CASSQDRVSPLHF	TGTGCCAGCTCACAGGACAGGGTTTCACCCCTCCACTTT
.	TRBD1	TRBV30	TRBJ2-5	CAWSTGRETQYF	TGTGCCTGGTCGACAGGGAGAGAGACCCAGTACTTC
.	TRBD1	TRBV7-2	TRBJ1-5	CASSNRGNQPQHF	TGTGCCAGCAGTAACAGGGGGAATCAGCCCCAGCATTTT
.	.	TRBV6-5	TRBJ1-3	CASSREFNSGNTIYF	TGTGCCAGCAGTCGGGAATTCAACTCTGGAAACACCATATATTTT
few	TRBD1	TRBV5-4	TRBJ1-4	CASSAGQASSEKLFF	TGTGCCAGCAGCGCGGGACAGGCGAGTAGTGAAAAACTGTTTTTT
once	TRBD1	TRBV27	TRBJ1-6	CASSKRGQPNSPLHF	TGTGCCAGCAGCAAACGGGGACAGCCTAATTCACCCCTCCACTTT
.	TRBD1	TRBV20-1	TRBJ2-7	CSAWTGYEQYF	TGCAGTGCTTGGACAGGGTACGAGCAGTACTTC
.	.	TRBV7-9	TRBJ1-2	CASSLFTGRGYTF	TGTGCCAGCAGCTTATTCACAGGGCGTGGCTACACCTTC
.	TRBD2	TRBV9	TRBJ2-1	CASSVAGTSKYNEQFF	TGTGCCAGCAGCGTAGCAGGGACTAGCAAGTACAATGAGCAGTTCTTC
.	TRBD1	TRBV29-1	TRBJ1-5	CSVLTGGTSNQPQHF	TGCAGCGTTCTAACAGGGGGCACCAGCAATCAGCCCCAGCATTTT
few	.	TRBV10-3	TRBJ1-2	CAISEGGVSGYTF	TGTGCCATCAGTGAAGGAGGAGTCAGTGGCTACACCTTC
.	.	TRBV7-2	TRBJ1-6	CASSFESVGRSPLHF	TGTGCCAGCAGCTTCGAAAGCGTAGGTCGATCACCCCTCCACTTT
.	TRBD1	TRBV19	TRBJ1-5	CASSSPTGGAYQPQHF	TGTGCCAGTAGTAGCCCGACAGGGGGCGCATATCAGCCCCAGCATTTT
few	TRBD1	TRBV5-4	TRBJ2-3	CASSPGQGLADTQYF	TGTGCCAGCAGCCCGGGACAGGGGCTGGCAGATACGCAGTATTTT
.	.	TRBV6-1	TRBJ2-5	CASSEGLRETQYF	TGTGCCAGCAGTGAAGGCCTCAGGGAGACCCAGTACTTC
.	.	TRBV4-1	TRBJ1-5	CASSHLGEGHDQPQHF	TGCGCCAGCAGCCACCTGGGGGAGGGCCACGATCAGCCCCAGCATTTT
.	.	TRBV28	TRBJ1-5	CASSSSGLGNQPQHF	TGTGCCAGCAGTTCCTCAGGCCTCGGCAATCAGCCCCAGCATTTT